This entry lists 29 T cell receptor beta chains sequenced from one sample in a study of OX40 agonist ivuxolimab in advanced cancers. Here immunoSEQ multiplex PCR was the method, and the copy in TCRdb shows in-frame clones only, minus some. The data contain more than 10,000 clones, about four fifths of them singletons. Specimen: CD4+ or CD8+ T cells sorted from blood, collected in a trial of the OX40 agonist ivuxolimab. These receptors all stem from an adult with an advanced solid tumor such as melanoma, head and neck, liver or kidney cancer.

CDR3 amino acids: CASSEGGRGYEQYF. In DNA form, the CDR3 reads TGTGCCAGCAGTGAAGGTGGCAGGGGATACGAGCAGTACTTC. The chain employs TRBV6-1 and TRBJ2-7; weak D call: TRBD1 (6 bases). The CDR3 is made up of 14 amino acids. CDR1 is MNHNS, CDR2 SASEGT, per germline. With 1 base removed from V and 4 bases from J, the gap between germline ends came to 11 bases.

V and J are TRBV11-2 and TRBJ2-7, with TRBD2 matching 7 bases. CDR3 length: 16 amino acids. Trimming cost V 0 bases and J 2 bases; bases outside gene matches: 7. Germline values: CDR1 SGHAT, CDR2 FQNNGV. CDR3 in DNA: TGTGCCAGCAGCTTAGATGTGCGGGAGAGGCCCTACGAGCAGTACTTC. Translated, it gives CASSLDVRERPYEQYF. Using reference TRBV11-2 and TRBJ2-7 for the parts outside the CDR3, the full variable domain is EAGVAQSPRYKIIEKRQSVAFWCNPISGHATLYWYQQILGQGPKLLIQFQNNGVVDDSQLPKDRFSAERLKGVDSTLKIQPAKLEDSAVYLCASSLDVRERPYEQYFGPGTRLTVT.

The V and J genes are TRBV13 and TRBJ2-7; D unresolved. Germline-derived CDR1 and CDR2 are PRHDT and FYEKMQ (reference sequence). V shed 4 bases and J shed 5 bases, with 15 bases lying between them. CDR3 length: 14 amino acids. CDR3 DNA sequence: TGTGCCAGCAGCTCCGGGCCCATGGCCCACGAGCAGTACTTC. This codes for CASSSGPMAHEQYF.

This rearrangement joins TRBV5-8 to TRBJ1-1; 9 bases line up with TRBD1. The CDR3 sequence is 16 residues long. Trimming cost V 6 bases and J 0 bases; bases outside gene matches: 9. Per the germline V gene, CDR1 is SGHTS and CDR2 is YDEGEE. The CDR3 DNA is TGTGCCAGCACACCTCCGGGACAGGGCATGAACACTGAAGCTTTCTTT. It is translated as CASTPPGQGMNTEAFF.

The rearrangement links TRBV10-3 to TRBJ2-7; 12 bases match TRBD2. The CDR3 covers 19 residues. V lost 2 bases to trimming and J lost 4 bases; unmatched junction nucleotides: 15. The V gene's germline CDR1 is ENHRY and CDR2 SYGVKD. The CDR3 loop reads CAISEIGDRGLAGIYEQYF. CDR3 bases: TGTGCCATCAGTGAGATCGGGGACAGGGGACTAGCGGGTATATACGAGCAGTACTTC.

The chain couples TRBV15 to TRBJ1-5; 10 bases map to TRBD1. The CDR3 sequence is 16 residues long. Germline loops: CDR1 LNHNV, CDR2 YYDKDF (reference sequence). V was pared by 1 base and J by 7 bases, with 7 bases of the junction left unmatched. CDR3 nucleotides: TGTGCCACCAGCAGAGCCCTAGACAGGGGGCACCAGCCCCAGCATTTT. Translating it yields CATSRALDRGHQPQHF.

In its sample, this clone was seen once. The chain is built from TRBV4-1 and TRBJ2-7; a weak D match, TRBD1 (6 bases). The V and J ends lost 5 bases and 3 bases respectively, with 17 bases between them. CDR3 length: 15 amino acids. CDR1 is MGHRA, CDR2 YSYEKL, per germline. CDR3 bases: TGCGCCAGCAGCTCACAGGGTAGGGGAATCTACGAGCAGTACTTC. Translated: CASSSQGRGIYEQYF.

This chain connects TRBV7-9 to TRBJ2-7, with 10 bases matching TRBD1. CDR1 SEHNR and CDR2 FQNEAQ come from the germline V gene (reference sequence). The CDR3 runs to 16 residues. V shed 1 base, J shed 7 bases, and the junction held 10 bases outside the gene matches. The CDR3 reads CASSLVGQGPDWEQYF. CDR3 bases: TGTGCCAGCAGCTTAGTGGGACAGGGGCCCGATTGGGAGCAGTACTTC.

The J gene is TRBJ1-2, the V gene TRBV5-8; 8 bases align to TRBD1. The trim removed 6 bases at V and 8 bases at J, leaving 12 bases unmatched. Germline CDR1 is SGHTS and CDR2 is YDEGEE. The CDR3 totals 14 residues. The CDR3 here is CASTMGQGAIGYTF. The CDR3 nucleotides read TGTGCCAGCACCATGGGGCAGGGGGCGATAGGCTACACCTTC.

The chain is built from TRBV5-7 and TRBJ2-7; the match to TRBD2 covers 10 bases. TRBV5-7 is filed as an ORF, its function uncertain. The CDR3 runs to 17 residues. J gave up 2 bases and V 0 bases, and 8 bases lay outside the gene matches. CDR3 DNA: TGTGCCAGCAGCTTGGTGGCTAGCGGGAGTGGAGCCTACGAGCAGTACTTC. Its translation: CASSLVASGSGAYEQYF.

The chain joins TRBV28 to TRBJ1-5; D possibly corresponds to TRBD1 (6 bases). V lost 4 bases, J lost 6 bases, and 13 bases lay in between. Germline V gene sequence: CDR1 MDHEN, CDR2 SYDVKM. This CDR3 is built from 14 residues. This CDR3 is CASSYTSGVQPQHF. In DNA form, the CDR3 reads TGTGCCAGCAGTTATACCTCAGGGGTTCAGCCCCAGCATTTT.

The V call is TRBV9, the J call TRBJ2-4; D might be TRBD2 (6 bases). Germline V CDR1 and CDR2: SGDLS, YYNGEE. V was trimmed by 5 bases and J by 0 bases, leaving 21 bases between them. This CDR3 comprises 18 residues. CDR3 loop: CASSAPVLGGVAKNIQYF. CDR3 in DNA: TGTGCCAGCAGTGCCCCGGTCCTAGGCGGGGTAGCCAAAAACATTCAGTACTTC. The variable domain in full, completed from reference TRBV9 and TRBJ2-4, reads DSGVTQTPKHLITATGQRVTLRCSPRSGDLSVYWYQQSLDQGLQFLIQYYNGEERAKGNILERFSAQQFPDLHSELNLSSLELGDSALYFCASSAPVLGGVAKNIQYFGAGTRLSVL.

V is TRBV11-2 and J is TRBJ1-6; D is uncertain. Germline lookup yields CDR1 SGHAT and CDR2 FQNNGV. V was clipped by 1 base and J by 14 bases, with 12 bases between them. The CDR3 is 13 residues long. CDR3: CASSLGSHESLHF. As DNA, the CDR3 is TGTGCCAGCAGCTTAGGTAGTCACGAATCCCTCCACTTT.

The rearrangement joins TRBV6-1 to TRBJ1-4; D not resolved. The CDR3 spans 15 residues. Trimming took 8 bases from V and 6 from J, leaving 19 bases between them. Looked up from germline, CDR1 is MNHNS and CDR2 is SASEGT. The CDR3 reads CASHKMGGYDEKLFF. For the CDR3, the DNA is TGTGCCAGCCATAAGATGGGAGGTTACGATGAAAAACTGTTTTTT.

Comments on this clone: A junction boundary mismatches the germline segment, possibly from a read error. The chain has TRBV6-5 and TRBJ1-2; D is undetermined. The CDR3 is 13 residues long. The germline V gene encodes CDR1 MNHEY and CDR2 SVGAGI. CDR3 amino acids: CAISGNGDYGYTF. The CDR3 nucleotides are TGTGCCATCAGTGGCAATGGGGACTATGGCTACACCTTC.

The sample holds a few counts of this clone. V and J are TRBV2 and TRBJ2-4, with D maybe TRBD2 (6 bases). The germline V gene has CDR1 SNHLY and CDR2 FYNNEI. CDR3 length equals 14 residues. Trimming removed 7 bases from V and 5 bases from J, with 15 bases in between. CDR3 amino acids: CASTLGDSQNIQYF. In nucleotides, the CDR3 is TGTGCCAGCACACTGGGGGACTCTCAAAACATTCAGTACTTC.

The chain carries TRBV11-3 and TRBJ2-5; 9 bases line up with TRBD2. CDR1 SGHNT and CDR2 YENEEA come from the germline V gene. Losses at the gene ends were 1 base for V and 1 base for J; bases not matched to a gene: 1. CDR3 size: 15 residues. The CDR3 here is CASSLGAGGQETQYF. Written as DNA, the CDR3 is TGTGCCAGCAGCTTAGGAGCGGGGGGCCAAGAGACCCAGTACTTC.

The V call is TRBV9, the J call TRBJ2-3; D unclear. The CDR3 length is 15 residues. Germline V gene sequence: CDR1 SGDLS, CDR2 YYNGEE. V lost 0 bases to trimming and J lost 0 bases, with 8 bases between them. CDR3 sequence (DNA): TGTGCCAGCAGCGTAGCACTCACTAGCACAGATACGCAGTATTTT. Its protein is CASSVALTSTDTQYF.

CDR3 DNA: TGTGCCAGCAGCTTAGTCCTAGCGGGCAATCAGCCCCAGCATTTT. Translation gives CASSLVLAGNQPQHF. This chain joins TRBV7-3 and TRBJ1-5; D ambiguous. The germline gives CDR1 SGHTA, CDR2 FQGTGA. This CDR3 region has 15 residues. Trimming took off 2 bases at V and 2 bases at J, with 10 bases between the two ends.

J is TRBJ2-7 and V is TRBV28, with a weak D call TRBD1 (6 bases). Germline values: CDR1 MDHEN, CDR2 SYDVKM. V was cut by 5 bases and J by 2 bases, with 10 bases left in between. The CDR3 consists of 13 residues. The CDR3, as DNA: TGTGCCAGCAGTCCCCCAGGGGCCTACGAGCAGTACTTC. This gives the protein CASSPPGAYEQYF.

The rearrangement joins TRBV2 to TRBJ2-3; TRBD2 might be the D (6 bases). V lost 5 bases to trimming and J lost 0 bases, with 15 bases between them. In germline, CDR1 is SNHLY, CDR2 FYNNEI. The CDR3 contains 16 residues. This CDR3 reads CASSRGIADSTDTQYF. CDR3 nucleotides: TGTGCCAGCAGTCGTGGTATAGCGGACAGCACAGATACGCAGTATTTT.

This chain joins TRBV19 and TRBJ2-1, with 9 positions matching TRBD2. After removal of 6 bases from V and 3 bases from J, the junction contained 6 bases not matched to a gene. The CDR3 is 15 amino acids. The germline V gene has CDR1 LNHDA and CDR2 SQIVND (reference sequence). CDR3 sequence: CASSLGLALYNEQFF. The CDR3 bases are TGTGCCAGTAGCCTCGGACTAGCGCTCTACAATGAGCAGTTCTTC.

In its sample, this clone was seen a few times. This CDR3 reads CASSSPGHSFYEQYF. CDR3 DNA: TGTGCCAGCAGTTCCCCGGGACATTCCTTCTACGAGCAGTACTTC. The chain links TRBV27 to TRBJ2-7; TRBD1 is a possible D gene (6 bases). Trimming removed 4 bases from V and 3 bases from J, with 16 bases in between. CDR3 length equals 15 residues. Germline V gives CDR1 MNHEY, CDR2 SMNVEV (reference sequence).

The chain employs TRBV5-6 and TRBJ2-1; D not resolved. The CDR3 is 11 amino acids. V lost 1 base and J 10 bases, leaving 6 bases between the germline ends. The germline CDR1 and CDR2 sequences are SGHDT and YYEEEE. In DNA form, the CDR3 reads TGTGCCAGCAGCTTGTATGAGGAGCAGTTCTTC. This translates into CASSLYEEQFF.

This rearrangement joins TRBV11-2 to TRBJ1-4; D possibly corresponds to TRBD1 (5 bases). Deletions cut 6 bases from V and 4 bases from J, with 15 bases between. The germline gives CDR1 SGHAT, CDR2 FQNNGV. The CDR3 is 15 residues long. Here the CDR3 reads CASRVTGGDNEKLFF. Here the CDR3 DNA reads TGTGCCAGCAGGGTTACGGGGGGGGATAATGAAAAACTGTTTTTT.

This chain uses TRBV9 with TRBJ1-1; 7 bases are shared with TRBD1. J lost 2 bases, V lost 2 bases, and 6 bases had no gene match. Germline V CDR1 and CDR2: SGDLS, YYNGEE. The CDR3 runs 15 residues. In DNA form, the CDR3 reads TGTGCCAGCAGCGTCGGGACAGATCTCAACACTGAAGCTTTCTTT. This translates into CASSVGTDLNTEAFF. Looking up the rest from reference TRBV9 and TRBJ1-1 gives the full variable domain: DSGVTQTPKHLITATGQRVTLRCSPRSGDLSVYWYQQSLDQGLQFLIQYYNGEERAKGNILERFSAQQFPDLHSELNLSSLELGDSALYFCASSVGTDLNTEAFFGQGTRLTVV.

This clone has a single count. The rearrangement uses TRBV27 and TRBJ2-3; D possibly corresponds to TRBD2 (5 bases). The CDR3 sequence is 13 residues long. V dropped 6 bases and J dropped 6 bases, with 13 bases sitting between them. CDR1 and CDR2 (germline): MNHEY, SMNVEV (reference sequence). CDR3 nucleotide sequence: TGTGCCAGCAGCCTAGCACACGGGGATACGCAGTATTTT. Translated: CASSLAHGDTQYF.

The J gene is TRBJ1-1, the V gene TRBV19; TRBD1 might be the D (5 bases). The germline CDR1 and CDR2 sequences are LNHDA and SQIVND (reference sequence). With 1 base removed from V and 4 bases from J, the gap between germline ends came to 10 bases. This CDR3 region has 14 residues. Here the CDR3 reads CASSIAAGGTEAFF. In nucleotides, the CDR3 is TGTGCCAGTAGTATAGCCGCCGGGGGCACTGAAGCTTTCTTT.

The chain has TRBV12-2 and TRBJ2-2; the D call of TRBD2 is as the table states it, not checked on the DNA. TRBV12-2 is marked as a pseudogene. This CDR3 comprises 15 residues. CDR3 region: CASRSREMGAGELFF. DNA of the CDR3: TGTGCAAGTCGCTCCCGGGAGATGGGGGCCGGGGAGCTGTTTTTT.